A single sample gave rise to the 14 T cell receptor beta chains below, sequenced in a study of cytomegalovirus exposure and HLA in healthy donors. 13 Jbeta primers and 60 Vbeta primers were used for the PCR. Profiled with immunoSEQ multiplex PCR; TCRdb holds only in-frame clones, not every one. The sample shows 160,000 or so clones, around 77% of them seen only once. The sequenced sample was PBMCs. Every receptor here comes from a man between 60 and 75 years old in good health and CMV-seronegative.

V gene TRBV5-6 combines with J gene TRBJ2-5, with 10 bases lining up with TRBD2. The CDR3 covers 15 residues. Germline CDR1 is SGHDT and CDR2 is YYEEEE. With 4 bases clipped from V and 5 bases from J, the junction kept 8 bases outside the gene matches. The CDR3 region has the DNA TGTGCCAGCAGCAGGGGACTAGCGAATTCGGAGACCCAGTACTTC. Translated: CASSRGLANSETQYF.

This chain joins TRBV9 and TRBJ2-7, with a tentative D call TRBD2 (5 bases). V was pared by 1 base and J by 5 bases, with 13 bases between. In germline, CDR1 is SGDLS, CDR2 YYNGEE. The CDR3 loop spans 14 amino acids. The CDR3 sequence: CASSVRHNSDEQYF. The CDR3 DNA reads TGTGCCAGCAGCGTACGGCACAATAGCGACGAGCAGTACTTC.

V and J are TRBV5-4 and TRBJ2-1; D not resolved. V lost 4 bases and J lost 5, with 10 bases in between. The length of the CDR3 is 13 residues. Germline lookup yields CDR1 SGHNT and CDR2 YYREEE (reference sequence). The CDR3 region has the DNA TGTGCCAGCAGCCCTTCTCCTAACAATGAGCAGTTCTTC. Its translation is CASSPSPNNEQFF.

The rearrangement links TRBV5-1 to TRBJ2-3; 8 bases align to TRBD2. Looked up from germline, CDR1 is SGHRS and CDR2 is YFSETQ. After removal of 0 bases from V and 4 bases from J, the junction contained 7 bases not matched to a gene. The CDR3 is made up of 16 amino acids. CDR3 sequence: CASSLGLGGASDTQYF. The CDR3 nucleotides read TGCGCCAGCAGCTTGGGTCTCGGGGGGGCATCAGATACGCAGTATTTT.

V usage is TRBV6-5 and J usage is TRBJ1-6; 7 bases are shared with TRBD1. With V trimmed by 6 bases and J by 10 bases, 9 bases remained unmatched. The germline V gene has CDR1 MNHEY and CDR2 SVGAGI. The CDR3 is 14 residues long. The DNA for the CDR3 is TGTGCCAGCAGCCAGGACAGGAACGAATCACCCCTCCACTTT. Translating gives CASSQDRNESPLHF.

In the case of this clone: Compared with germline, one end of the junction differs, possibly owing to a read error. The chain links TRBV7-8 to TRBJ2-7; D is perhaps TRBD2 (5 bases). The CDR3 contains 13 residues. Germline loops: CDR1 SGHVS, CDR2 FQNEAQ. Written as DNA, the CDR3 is TGTGCCAGCAGCGTAGCGCGATCCTACGAGCAGTACTTC. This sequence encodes CASSVARSYEQYF.

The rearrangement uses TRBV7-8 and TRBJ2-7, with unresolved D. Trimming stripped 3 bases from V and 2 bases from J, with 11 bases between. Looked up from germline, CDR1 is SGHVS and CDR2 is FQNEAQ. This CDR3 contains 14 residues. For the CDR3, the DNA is TGTGCCAGCAGCTTGAGGTATCCCACCTACGAGCAGTACTTC. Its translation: CASSLRYPTYEQYF.

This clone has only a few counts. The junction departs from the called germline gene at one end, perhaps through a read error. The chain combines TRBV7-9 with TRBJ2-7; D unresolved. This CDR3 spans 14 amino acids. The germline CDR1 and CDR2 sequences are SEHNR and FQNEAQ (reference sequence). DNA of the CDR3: TGTTCCAGCAGCTTAAGCGCGCTCACCTACGAGCAGTACTTC. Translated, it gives CSSSLSALTYEQYF.

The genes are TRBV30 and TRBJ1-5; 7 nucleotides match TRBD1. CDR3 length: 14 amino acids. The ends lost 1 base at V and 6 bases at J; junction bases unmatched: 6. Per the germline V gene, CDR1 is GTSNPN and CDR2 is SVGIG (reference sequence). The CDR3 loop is CAWSGNRGGQPQHF. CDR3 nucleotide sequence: TGTGCCTGGAGTGGGAACAGGGGAGGTCAGCCCCAGCATTTT.

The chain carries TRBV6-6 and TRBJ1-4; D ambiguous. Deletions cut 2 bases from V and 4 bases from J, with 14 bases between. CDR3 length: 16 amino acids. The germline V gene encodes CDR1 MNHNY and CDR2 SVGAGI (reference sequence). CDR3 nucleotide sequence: TGTGCCAGCAGTTACGGTCAGTTAGCCTATAATGAAAAACTGTTTTTT. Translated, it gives CASSYGQLAYNEKLFF.

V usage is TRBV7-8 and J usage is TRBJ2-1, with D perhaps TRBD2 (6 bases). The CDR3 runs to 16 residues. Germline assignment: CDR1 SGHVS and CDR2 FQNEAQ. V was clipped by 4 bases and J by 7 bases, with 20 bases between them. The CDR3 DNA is TGTGCCAGCAGCTGGCGTGGGGGGAAGGAGTGGAATGAGCAGTTCTTC. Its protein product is CASSWRGGKEWNEQFF. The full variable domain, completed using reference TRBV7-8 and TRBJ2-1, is GAGVSQSPRYKVAKRGQDVALRCDPISGHVSLFWYQQALGQGPEFLTYFQNEAQLDKSGLPSDRFFAERPEGSVSTLKIQRTQQEDSAVYLCASSWRGGKEWNEQFFGPGTRLTVL.

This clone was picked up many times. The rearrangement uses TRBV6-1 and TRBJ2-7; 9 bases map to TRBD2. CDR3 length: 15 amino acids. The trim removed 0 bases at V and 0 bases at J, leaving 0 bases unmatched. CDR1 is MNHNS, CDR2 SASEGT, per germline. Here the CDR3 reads CASSEASGSSYEQYF. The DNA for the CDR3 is TGTGCCAGCAGTGAAGCTAGCGGGAGCTCCTACGAGCAGTACTTC.

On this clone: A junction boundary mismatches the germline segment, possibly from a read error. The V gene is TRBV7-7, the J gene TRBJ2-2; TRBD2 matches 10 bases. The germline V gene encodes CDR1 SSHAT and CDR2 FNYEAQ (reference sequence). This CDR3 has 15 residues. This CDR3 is CASRAGGPNTGELFF. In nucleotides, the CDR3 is TGTGCTAGCAGAGCGGGGGGGCCGAACACCGGGGAGCTGTTTTTT.

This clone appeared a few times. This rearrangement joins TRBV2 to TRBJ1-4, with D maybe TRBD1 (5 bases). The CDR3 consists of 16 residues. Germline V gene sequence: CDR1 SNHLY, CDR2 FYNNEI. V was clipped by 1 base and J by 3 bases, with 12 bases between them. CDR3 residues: CASSEVTGTPNEKLFF. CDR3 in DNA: TGTGCCAGCAGTGAAGTCACAGGAACCCCTAATGAAAAACTGTTTTTT. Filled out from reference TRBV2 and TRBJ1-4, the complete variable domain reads EPEVTQTPSHQVTQMGQEVILRCVPISNHLYFYWYRQILGQKVEFLVSFYNNEISEKSEIFDDQFSVERPDGSNFTLKIRSTKLEDSAMYFCASSEVTGTPNEKLFFGSGTQLSVL.